One sample yielded the 15 T cell receptor beta chains listed below, sequenced in a study of cytomegalovirus exposure and HLA in healthy donors. 60 Vbeta and 13 Jbeta primers were used in PCR. Only in-frame clones appear in the TCRdb table, and some are missing; sequencing was by immunoSEQ multiplex PCR. The table lists roughly 180,000 clones, approximately 84% of them singletons, with roughly 6% in the top ten. Material: PBMCs. These receptors were taken from a woman between 25 and 40 years old in good health and CMV-seropositive.

V usage is TRBV18 and J usage is TRBJ2-3; the match to TRBD1 covers 7 bases. Germline V CDR1 and CDR2: KGHSH, LQKENI. Germline trimming cut 1 base from V and 2 bases from J; bases unmatched to any gene: 9. The CDR3 covers 17 residues. The CDR3 DNA reads TGTGCCAGCTCACCACGAAGGACAGGCATAAACACAGATACGCAGTATTTT. Protein: CASSPRRTGINTDTQYF. The whole variable domain, filled in from reference TRBV18 and TRBJ2-3, reads NAGVMQNPRHLVRRRGQEARLRCSPMKGHSHVYWYRQLPEEGLKFMVYLQKENIIDESGMPKERFSAEFPKEGPSILRIQQVVRGDSAAYFCASSPRRTGINTDTQYFGPGTRLTVL.

The rearrangement joins TRBV27 to TRBJ2-7; a weak D match, TRBD2 (6 bases). V gave up 5 bases and J gave up 2 bases, with 19 bases separating them. The CDR3 runs 16 residues. CDR1 is MNHEY, CDR2 SMNVEV, per germline (reference sequence). CDR3 protein: CASSVQSGLGTYEQYF. The DNA of the CDR3 is TGTGCCAGCAGTGTCCAGAGCGGGCTTGGAACCTACGAGCAGTACTTC.

The J gene is TRBJ1-2, the V gene TRBV7-9; 10 bases line up with TRBD1. The CDR3 extends over 13 amino acids. Germline V gene data show CDR1 as SEHNR and CDR2 as FQNEAQ (reference sequence). With 5 bases clipped from V and 7 bases from J, the junction kept 4 bases outside the gene matches. The CDR3 sequence is CASSVDRGLGYTF. CDR3 nucleotides: TGTGCCAGCAGCGTTGACAGGGGGCTTGGCTACACCTTC. Complete variable domain (other parts from reference TRBV7-9 and TRBJ1-2): DTGVSQNPRHKITKRGQNVTFRCDPISEHNRLYWYRQTLGQGPEFLTYFQNEAQLEKSRLLSDRFSAERPKGSFSTLEIQRTEQGDSAMYLCASSVDRGLGYTFGSGTRLTVV.

V usage is TRBV7-9 and J usage is TRBJ1-6, with TRBD1 identical over 9 bases. V gave up 4 bases and J gave up 9 bases; unmatched junction bases: 13. This CDR3 spans 17 amino acids. Per germline, CDR1 SEHNR and CDR2 FQNEAQ (reference sequence). CDR3 protein: CASSCRDRDPWGSPLHF. CDR3 sequence (DNA): TGTGCCAGCAGCTGCCGGGACAGGGACCCCTGGGGTTCACCCCTCCACTTT.

J is TRBJ2-5 and V is TRBV5-4; a possible D gene is TRBD1 (7 bases). Germline lookup yields CDR1 SGHNT and CDR2 YYREEE (reference sequence). The CDR3 consists of 17 residues. Trimming left V 0 bases short and J 10 bases short, with 25 bases between. The CDR3 region has the DNA TGTGCCAGCAGCTTGGCCCGGGGGACAGTAACCTACGGTGGCCAGTACTTC. It encodes CASSLARGTVTYGGQYF.

V gene TRBV19 combines with J gene TRBJ2-5, with 8 bases that match TRBD1. The J call may be in error: the DNA end matches TRBJ2-7 better. CDR3 length: 15 amino acids. The germline V gene encodes CDR1 LNHDA and CDR2 SQIVND (reference sequence). CDR3 DNA sequence: TGTGCCAGTAGTACGCAGGGGGCCCGGGTAGGCGAGCAGTACTTC. Encoded protein: CASSTQGARVGEQYF.

This clone showed up just a few times. V usage is TRBV27 and J usage is TRBJ2-7, with 10 bases that match TRBD1. Per germline, CDR1 MNHEY and CDR2 SMNVEV (reference sequence). The V segment lost 5 bases and the J segment 6 bases; nucleotides outside the gene matches: 10. This CDR3 comprises 15 residues. CDR3 in amino acids: CASSDPGTGVREQYF. DNA of the CDR3: TGTGCCAGCAGTGACCCCGGGACAGGGGTCCGCGAGCAGTACTTC.

J is TRBJ2-5 and V is TRBV7-9, with D possibly being TRBD1 (5 bases). The CDR3 has 16 residues. Trimming removed 1 base from V and 0 bases from J, with 12 bases in between. CDR1 and CDR2 (germline): SEHNR, FQNEAQ (reference sequence). The CDR3 DNA sequence: TGTGCCAGCAGCTTAGAGGGTGGGGCATACCAAGAGACCCAGTACTTC. Protein sequence: CASSLEGGAYQETQYF.

A note on this clone: This likely comes from a read error, as the CDR3 has no conserved phenylalanine or tryptophan at its end. The chain is built from TRBV25-1 and TRBJ1-5; D gene uncertain. CDR3 length: 14 residues. The V gene's germline CDR1 is MGHDK and CDR2 SYGVNS. V lost 2 bases and J lost 3, with 8 bases in between. The DNA of the CDR3 is TGTGCCAGCAGTGAAACGGGGATCAATCAGCCCCAGCATCTT. The encoded protein is CASSETGINQPQHL.

V and J are TRBV15 and TRBJ2-5, with 7 bases that match TRBD2. Germline CDR1 is LNHNV and CDR2 is YYDKDF (reference sequence). Germline trimming cut 3 bases from V and 5 bases from J; bases unmatched to any gene: 12. CDR3 length: 16 amino acids. Here the CDR3 DNA reads TGTGCCACCAGCAGCGAATCTAGCGGATCTCGGGAGACCCAGTACTTC. It encodes CATSSESSGSRETQYF.

The chain uses TRBV7-8 and TRBJ2-3, with no clear D. CDR1 and CDR2 from the germline V gene are SGHVS and FQNEAQ. The CDR3 covers 12 residues. Trimming stripped 5 bases from V and 2 bases from J, with 5 bases between. The CDR3 reads CASSPFTDTQYF. The DNA of the CDR3 is TGTGCCAGCAGCCCGTTCACAGATACGCAGTATTTT.

The gene calls are TRBV2 and TRBJ2-7; no clear D gene. V lost 3 bases to trimming and J lost 5 bases, with 11 bases between them. This CDR3 is 13 amino acids long. Germline CDR1 SNHLY, CDR2 FYNNEI. The CDR3 reads CASSETFRDEQYF. DNA for the CDR3: TGTGCCAGCAGTGAGACATTCCGTGACGAGCAGTACTTC.

The V gene is TRBV28, the J gene TRBJ2-5, with a tentative D call TRBD1 (6 bases). Germline V gene lookup returns CDR1 MDHEN and CDR2 SYDVKM. The length of the CDR3 is 13 residues. Trimming removed 5 bases at V and 4 bases at J, with 11 bases between. CDR3 loop: CASSPPRGETQYF. DNA of the CDR3: TGTGCCAGCAGTCCCCCCAGGGGAGAGACCCAGTACTTC.

With respect to this clone: A junction boundary mismatches the germline segment, possibly from a read error. The chain links TRBV5-1 to TRBJ2-6; 11 bases match TRBD1. The V gene's germline CDR1 is SGHRS and CDR2 YFSETQ. The CDR3 loop spans 15 amino acids. This CDR3 is CASSWGGTGGNVLTF. The CDR3, as DNA: TGCGCCAGCAGCTGGGGGGGGACAGGGGGCAACGTCCTGACTTTC.

The DNA of the CDR3 is TGCGCCAGCAGTGAGTCCGGGGGTCGGGTATTGAACACTGAAGCTTTCTTT. This gives the protein CASSESGGRVLNTEAFF. The rearrangement uses TRBV10-2 and TRBJ1-1; possible D gene TRBD1, 5 bases. Trimming took 0 bases from V and 0 from J, leaving 14 bases between them. From germline, CDR1 is WSHSY and CDR2 SAAADI. This CDR3 is 17 amino acids long.